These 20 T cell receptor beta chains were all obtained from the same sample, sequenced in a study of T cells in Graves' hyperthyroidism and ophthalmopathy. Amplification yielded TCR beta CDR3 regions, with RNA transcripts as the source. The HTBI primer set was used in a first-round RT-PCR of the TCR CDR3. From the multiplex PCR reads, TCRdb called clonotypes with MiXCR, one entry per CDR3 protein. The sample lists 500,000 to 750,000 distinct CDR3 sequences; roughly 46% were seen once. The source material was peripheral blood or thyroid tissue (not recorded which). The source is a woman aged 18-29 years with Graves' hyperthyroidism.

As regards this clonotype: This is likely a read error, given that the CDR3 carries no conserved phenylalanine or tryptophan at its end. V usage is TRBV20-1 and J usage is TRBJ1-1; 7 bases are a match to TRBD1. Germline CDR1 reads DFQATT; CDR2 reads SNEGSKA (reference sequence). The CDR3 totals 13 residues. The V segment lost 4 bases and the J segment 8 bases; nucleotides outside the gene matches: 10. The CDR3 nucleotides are TGCAGTGCTAAGGGGAAAGGGGGCACCGAAGCTTTCCTT. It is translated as CSAKGKGGTEAFL.

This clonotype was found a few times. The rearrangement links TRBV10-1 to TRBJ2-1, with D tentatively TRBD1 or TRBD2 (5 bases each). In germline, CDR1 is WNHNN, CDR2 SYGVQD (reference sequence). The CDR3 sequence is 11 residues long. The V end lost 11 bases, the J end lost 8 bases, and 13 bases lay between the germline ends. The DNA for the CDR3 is TGCGCCCCCAGGGAGAGGGATGAGCAGTTCTTC. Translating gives CAPRERDEQFF.

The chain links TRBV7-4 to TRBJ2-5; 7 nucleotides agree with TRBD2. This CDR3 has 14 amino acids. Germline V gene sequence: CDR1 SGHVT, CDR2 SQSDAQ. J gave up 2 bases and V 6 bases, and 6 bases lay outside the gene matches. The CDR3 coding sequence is TGTGCCAGCAGTGAGCGGGACGGACAAGAGACCCAGTACTTC. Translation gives CASSERDGQETQYF.

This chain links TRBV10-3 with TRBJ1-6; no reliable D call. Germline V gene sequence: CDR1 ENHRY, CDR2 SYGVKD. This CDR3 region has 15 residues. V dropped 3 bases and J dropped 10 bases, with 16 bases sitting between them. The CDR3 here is CAISDLSREGSPLHF. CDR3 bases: TGTGCCATCAGTGACCTCTCTCGGGAGGGCTCACCCCTCCACTTT.

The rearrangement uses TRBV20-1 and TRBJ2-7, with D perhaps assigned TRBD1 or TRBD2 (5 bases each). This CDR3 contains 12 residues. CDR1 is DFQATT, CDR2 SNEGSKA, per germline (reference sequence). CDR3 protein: CSSRWDGDEQYF. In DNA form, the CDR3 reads TGCAGCTCGCGCTGGGACGGGGACGAGCAGTACTTC.

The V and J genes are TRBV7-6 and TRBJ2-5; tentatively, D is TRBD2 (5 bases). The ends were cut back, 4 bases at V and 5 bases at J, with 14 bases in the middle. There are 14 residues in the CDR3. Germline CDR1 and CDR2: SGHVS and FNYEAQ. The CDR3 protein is CASSSQASGETQYF. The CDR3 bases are TGTGCCAGCAGCTCCCAGGCGTCGGGGGAGACCCAGTACTTC.

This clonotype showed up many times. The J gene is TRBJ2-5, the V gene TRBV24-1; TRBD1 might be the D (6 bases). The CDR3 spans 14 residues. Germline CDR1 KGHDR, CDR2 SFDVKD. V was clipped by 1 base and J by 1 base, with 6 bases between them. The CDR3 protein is CATSDLGGQETQYF. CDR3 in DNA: TGTGCCACCAGTGATTTAGGGGGCCAAGAGACCCAGTACTTC.

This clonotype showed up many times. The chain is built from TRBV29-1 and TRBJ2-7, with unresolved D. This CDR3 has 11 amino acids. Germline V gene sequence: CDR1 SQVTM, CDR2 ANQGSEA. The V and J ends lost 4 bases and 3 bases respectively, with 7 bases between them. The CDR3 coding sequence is TGCAGCGTTGGTAATAACTACGAGCAGTACTTC. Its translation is CSVGNNYEQYF.

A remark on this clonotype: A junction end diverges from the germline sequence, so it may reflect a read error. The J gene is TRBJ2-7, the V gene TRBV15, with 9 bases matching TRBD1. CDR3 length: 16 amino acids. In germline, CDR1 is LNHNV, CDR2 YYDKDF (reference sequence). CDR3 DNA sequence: TGTGCCGCCAGCAGTGCCTTTGGGACAGGGACCTACGAGCAGTACTTC. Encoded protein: CAASSAFGTGTYEQYF.

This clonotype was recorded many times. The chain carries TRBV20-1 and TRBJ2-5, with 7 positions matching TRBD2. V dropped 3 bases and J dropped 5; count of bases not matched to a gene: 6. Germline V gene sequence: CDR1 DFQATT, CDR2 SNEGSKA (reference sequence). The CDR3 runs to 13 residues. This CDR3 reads CSASEGRGETQYF. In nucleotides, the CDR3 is TGCAGTGCTAGCGAAGGGCGGGGGGAGACCCAGTACTTC.

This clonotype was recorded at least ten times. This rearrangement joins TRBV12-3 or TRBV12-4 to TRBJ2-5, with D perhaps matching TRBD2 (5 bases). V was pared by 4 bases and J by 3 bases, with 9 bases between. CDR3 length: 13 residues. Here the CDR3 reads CASSSDGEETQYF. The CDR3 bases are TGTGCCAGCAGTTCCGACGGGGAAGAGACCCAGTACTTC.

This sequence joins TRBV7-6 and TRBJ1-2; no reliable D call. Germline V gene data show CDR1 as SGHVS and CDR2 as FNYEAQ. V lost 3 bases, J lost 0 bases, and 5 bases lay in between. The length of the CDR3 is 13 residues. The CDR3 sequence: CASSFGANYGYTF. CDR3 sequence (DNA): TGTGCCAGCAGCTTTGGGGCTAACTATGGCTACACCTTC. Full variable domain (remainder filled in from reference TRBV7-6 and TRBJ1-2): GAGVSQSPRYKVTKRGQDVALRCDPISGHVSLYWYRQALGQGPEFLTYFNYEAQQDKSGLPNDRFSAERPEGSISTLTIQRTEQRDSAMYRCASSFGANYGYTFGSGTRLTVV.

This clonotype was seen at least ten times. In nucleotides, the CDR3 is TGTGCCCTAACAGGCATTTATGGAGAAGCTTTCTTT. Residues: CALTGIYGEAFF. The chain combines TRBV19 with TRBJ1-1, with D possibly TRBD1 on 5 matching bases. Trimming left V 11 bases short and J 8 bases short, with 18 bases between. The V gene's germline CDR1 is LNHDA and CDR2 SQIVND (reference sequence). This CDR3 spans 12 amino acids.

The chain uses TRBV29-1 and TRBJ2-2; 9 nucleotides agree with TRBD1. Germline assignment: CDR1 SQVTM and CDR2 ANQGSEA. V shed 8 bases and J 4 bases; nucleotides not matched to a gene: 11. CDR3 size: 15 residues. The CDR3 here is CSLATQGARTGELFF. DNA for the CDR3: TGCAGCTTAGCAACACAGGGGGCGCGCACCGGGGAGCTGTTTTTT.

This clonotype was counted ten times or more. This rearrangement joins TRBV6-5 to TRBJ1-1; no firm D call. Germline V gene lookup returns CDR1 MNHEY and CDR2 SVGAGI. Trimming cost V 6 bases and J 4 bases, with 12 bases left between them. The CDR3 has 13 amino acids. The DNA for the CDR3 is TGTGCCAGCAGGGCCACAGCCACCACTGAAGCTTTCTTT. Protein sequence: CASRATATTEAFF.

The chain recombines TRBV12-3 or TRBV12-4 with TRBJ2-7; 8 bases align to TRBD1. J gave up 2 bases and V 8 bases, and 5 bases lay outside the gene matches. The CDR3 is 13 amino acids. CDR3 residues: CASALTGAYEQYF. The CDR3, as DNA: TGTGCCAGCGCCTTGACAGGGGCCTACGAGCAGTACTTC.

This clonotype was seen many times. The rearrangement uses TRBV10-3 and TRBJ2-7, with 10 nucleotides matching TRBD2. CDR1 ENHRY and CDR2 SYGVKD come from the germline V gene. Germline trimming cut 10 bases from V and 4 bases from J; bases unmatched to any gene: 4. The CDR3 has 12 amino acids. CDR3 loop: CATGLATYEQYF. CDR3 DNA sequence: TGTGCCACGGGACTAGCGACTTACGAGCAGTACTTC.

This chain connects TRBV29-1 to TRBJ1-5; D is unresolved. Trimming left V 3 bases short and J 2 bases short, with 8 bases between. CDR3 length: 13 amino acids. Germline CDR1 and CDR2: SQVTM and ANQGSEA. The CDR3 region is CSVEVEGNQPQHF. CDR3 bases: TGCAGCGTTGAGGTGGAGGGCAATCAGCCCCAGCATTTT.

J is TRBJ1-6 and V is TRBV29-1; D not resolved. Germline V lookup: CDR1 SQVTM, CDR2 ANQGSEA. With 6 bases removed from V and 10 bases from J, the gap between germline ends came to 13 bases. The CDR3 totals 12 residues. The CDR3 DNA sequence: TGCAGCGTCCGGGAAAAAGGATCACCCCTCCACTTT. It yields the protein CSVREKGSPLHF.

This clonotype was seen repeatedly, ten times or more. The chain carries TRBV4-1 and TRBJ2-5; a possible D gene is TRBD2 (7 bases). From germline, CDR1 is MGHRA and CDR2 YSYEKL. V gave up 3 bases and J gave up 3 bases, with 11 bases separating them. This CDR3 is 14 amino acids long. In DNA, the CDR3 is TGCGCCAGCAGCCATCGGGGGGCGGAAGAGACCCAGTACTTC. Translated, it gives CASSHRGAEETQYF.